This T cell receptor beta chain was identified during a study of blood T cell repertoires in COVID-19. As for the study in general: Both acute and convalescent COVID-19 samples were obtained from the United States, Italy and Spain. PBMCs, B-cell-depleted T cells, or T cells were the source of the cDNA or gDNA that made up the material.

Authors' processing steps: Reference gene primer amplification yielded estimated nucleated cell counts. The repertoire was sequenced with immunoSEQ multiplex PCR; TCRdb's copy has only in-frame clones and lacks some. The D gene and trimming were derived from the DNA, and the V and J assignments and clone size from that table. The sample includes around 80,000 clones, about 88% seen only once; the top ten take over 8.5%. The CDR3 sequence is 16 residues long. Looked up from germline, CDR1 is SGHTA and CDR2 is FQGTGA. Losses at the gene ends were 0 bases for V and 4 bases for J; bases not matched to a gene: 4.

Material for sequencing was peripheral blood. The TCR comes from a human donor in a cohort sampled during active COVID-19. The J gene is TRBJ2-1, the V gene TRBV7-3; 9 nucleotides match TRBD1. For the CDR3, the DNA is TGTGCCAGCAGCTTAACCGGGACAGGGACTTACAATGAGCAGTTCTTC. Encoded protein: CASSLTGTGTYNEQFF.